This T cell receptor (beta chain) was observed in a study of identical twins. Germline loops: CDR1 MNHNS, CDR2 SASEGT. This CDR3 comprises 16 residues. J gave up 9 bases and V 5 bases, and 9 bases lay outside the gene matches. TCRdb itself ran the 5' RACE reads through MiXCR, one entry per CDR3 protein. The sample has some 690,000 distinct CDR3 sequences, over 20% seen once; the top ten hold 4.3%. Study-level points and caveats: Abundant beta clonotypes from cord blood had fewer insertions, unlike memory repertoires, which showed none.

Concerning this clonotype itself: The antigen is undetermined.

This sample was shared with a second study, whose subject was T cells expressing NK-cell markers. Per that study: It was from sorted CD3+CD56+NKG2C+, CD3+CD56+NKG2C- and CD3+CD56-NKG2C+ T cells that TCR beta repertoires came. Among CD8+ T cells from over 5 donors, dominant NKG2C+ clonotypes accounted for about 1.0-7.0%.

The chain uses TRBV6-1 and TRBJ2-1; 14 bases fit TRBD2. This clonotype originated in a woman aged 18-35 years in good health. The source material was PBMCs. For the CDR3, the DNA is TGTGCCAGCAGTCTTTGGACTAGCGGGAGGTCCAGTGAGCAGTTCTTC. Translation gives CASSLWTSGRSSEQFF.